This TCR beta chain was observed in a study of shared clonotypes between healthy human individuals. This CDR3 spans 15 amino acids. V lost 0 bases and J 7 bases, leaving 12 bases between the germline ends. Per the germline V gene, CDR1 is MGHRA and CDR2 is YSYEKL. Assay: immunoSEQ multiplex PCR; the TCRdb copy retains only in-frame clones and omits some. This table has under 1,100,000 clones, 60% to 80% appearing once. The genes are TRBV4-1 and TRBJ2-2; no clear D gene. Sequenced material: memory CD4+ T cells sorted from blood. Subset reported: CD45RA-negative fraction. The receptor was isolated from a man aged 18 to 30 in good health. The CDR3 region is CASSQEPGWGGELFF. CDR3 coding DNA: TGCGCCAGCAGCCAAGAGCCTGGCTGGGGCGGGGAGCTGTTTTTT.